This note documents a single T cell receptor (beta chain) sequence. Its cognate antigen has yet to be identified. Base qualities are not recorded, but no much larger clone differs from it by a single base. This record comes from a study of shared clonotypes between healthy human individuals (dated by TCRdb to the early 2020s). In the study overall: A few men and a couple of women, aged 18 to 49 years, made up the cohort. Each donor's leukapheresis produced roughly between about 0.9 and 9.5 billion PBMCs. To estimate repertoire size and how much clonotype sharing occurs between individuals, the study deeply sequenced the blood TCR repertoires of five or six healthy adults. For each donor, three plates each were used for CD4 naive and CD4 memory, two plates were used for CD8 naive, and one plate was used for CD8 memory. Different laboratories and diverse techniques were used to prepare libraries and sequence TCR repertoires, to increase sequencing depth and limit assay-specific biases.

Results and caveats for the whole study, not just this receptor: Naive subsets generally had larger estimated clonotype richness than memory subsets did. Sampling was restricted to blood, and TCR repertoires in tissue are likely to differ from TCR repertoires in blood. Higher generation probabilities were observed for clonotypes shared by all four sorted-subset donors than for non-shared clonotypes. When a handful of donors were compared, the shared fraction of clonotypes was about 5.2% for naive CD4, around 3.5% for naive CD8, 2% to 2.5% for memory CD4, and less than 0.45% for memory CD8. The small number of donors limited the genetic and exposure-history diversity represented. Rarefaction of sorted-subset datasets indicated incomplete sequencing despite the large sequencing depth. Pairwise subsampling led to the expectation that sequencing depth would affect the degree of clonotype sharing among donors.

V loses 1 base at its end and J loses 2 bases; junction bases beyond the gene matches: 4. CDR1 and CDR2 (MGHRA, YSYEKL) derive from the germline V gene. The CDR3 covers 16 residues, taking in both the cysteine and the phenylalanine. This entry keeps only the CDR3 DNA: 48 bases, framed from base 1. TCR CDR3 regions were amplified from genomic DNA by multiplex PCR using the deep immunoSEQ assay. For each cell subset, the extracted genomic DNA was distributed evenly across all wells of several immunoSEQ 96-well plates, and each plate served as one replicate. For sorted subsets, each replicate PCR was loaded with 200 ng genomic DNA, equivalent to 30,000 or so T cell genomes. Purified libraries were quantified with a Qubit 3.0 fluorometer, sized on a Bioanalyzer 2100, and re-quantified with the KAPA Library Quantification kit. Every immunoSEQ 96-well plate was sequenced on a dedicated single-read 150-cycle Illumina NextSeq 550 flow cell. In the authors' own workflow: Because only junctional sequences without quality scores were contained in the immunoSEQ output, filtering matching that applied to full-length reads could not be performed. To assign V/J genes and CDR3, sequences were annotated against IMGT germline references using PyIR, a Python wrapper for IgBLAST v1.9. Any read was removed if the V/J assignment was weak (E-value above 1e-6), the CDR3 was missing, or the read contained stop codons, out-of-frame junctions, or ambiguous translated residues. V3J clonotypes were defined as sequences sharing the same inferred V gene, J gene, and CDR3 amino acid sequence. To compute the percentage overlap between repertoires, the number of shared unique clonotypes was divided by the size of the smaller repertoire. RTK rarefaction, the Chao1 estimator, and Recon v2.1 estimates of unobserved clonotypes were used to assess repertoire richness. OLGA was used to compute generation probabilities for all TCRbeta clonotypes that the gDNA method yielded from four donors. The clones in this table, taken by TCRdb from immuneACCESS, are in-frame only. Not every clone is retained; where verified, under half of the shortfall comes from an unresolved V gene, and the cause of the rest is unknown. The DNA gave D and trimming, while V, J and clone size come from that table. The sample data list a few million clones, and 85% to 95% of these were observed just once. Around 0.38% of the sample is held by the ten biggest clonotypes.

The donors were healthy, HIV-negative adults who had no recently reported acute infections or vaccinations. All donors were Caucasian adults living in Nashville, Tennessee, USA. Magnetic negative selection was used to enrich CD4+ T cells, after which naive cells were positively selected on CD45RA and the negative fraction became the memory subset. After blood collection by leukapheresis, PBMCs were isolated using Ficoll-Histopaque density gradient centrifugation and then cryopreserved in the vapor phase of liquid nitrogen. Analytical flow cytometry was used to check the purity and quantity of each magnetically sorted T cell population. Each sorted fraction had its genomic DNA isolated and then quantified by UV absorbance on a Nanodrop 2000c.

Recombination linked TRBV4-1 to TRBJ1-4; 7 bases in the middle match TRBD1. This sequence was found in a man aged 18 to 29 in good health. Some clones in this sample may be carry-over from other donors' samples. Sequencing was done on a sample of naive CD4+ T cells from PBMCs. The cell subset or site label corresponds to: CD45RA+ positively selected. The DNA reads TGCGCCAGCAGCCAAGGCCCGACAGGGACTAATGAAAAACTGTTTTTT. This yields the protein CASSQGPTGTNEKLFF.